This TCR beta chain was sequenced for a study of blood T cell repertoires in COVID-19. Germline V gene data show CDR1 as MNHEY and CDR2 as SMNVEV (reference sequence). This CDR3 spans 14 amino acids. After removal of 5 bases from V and 3 bases from J, the junction contained 4 bases not matched to a gene. Original methodology: Amplification from reference gene primers served as the basis for estimated nucleated cell counts. Produced via immunoSEQ multiplex PCR; TCRdb's table is partial and in-frame only. V, J and clone size reflect that table, while D and trimming were determined from the DNA. This table holds around 92,000 clones, roughly 82% found once.

The chain links TRBV27 to TRBJ2-7; 10 bases line up with TRBD2. The sample was peripheral blood. This receptor was taken from a human donor in a cohort sampled during active COVID-19. The DNA for the CDR3 is TGTGCCAGCAGTGTTAGCGGGAGGTTCTACGAGCAGTACTTC. The encoded protein is CASSVSGRFYEQYF.